Listed below are T cell receptor beta chains from one sample, sequenced in a study of T-cell memory formation after mild COVID-19. Via MiXCR, TCRdb re-called the 5' RACE reads, giving one row per CDR3 protein. The sample consists of roughly 130,000 distinct CDR3 sequences, over 15% of them appearing once. The sample taken for sequencing was PBMCs or a T cell subset sorted from them (not recorded which). These receptors all come from a man aged 18 to 29 who had mild COVID-19 (a few samples of this study predate the infection). Cell type and time point are not known. Each CDR3 is given with its conserved first and last residue. D genes are given only for firm matches. The size field is filled for only some rows; it gives once, few, many or a size class.

V gene,D gene,clone size,J gene,CDR3 protein,CDR3 DNA
TRBV5-1,NA,few,TRBJ2-1,CASAAGAPLDNEQFF,TGCGCCAGTGCCGCGGGGGCCCCCCTTGACAATGAGCAGTTCTTC
TRBV7-6,TRBD2,few,TRBJ2-3,CASSLIAGPEDTQYF,TGTGCCAGCAGCTTAATAGCGGGCCCGGAGGATACGCAGTATTTT
TRBV12-3/TRBV12-4,NA,NA,TRBJ2-2,CASRTGTTGELFF,TGTGCCAGCAGGACGGGAACCACCGGGGAGCTGTTTTTT
TRBV25-1,TRBD1,few,TRBJ1-1,CASRMTGIMNTEAFF,TGTGCCAGCAGGATGACAGGGATCATGAACACTGAAGCTTTCTTT
TRBV7-9,NA,NA,TRBJ2-1,CASSLHNEGYNEQFF,TGTGCCAGCAGCTTACATAATGAGGGATACAATGAGCAGTTCTTC
TRBV19,TRBD1,few,TRBJ2-2,CASTGQGAMYTGELFF,TGTGCCTCCACTGGACAGGGGGCGATGTACACCGGGGAGCTGTTTTTT
TRBV7-3,NA,many,TRBJ2-2,CASSTGWTGELFF,TGTGCCAGCAGCACCGGGTGGACCGGGGAGCTGTTTTTT
TRBV12-3/TRBV12-4,NA,NA,TRBJ1-1,CASSSQNTEAFF,TGTGCCAGCAGTTCCCAGAACACTGAAGCTTTCTTT
TRBV10-3,TRBD1,few,TRBJ2-5,CAISPTGVGETQYF,TGTGCCATCAGTCCCACAGGGGTCGGGGAGACCCAGTACTTC
TRBV12-3/TRBV12-4,TRBD1,NA,TRBJ1-2,CASGAGGQGAYGYTF,TGTGCCAGCGGCGCGGGGGGACAGGGGGCCTATGGCTACACCTTC
TRBV5-1,TRBD1,NA,TRBJ1-1,CASSRRTGTDTEAFF,TGCGCCAGCAGCAGGCGGACAGGGACGGACACTGAAGCTTTCTTT
TRBV5-1,NA,NA,TRBJ2-2,CASSQEGRGGELFF,TGCGCCAGCAGTCAAGAAGGTCGTGGCGGGGAGCTGTTTTTT
TRBV5-1,TRBD2,NA,TRBJ2-3,CASSLQAGVSDTQYF,TGCGCCAGCAGCTTGCAAGCGGGGGTGTCAGATACGCAGTATTTT
TRBV9,NA,few,TRBJ2-3,CASSVDGWGHTQYF,TGTGCCAGCAGCGTAGACGGATGGGGCCATACGCAGTATTTT
TRBV12-3/TRBV12-4,TRBD2,few,TRBJ2-1,CASSPGTRYNEQFF,TGTGCCAGCAGTCCTGGGACTAGGTACAATGAGCAGTTCTTC
TRBV7-2,NA,NA,TRBJ2-1,CASSYQGGDEQFF,TGTGCCAGCAGCTACCAGGGGGGAGACGAGCAGTTCTTC
TRBV20-1,NA,NA,TRBJ1-2,CSARDRRVNYGYTF,TGCAGTGCTAGAGATCGCCGGGTTAACTATGGCTACACCTTC
TRBV12-3/TRBV12-4,NA,NA,TRBJ1-1,CASSIGWYTEAFF,TGTGCCAGCAGTATAGGGTGGTACACTGAAGCTTTCTTT
TRBV20-1,TRBD2,NA,TRBJ2-5,CSAKSSGGYETQYF,TGCAGTGCTAAGTCCAGCGGGGGATATGAGACCCAGTACTTC
TRBV7-3,TRBD2,many,TRBJ2-1,CASSPHQAGPSYNEQFF,TGTGCCAGCAGCCCACACCAAGCGGGGCCCTCCTACAATGAGCAGTTCTTC
TRBV11-2,NA,NA,TRBJ2-3,CASSPIRGSADTQYF,TGTGCCAGCAGCCCCATTCGGGGTAGCGCAGATACGCAGTATTTT
TRBV18,NA,few,TRBJ2-7,CASSPSGTPSYEQYF,TGTGCCAGCTCCCCATCCGGGACACCGTCCTACGAGCAGTACTTC
TRBV20-1,NA,NA,TRBJ1-1,CSARGLRGRSTEAFF,TGCAGTGCTAGGGGTCTACGGGGACGGTCCACTGAAGCTTTCTTT
TRBV15,NA,NA,TRBJ1-3,CATSRDWGPGNTIYF,TGTGCCACCAGCAGAGATTGGGGCCCTGGAAACACCATATATTTT
TRBV10-3,NA,few,TRBJ2-3,CAISSGTESTDTQYF,TGTGCCATCAGTTCGGGGACGGAGAGCACAGATACGCAGTATTTT
TRBV9,TRBD1,few,TRBJ2-1,CASSEGDRYNEQFF,TGTGCCAGCAGCGAGGGGGACAGATACAATGAGCAGTTCTTC
TRBV6-2/TRBV6-3,NA,NA,TRBJ2-3,CASSYSQDSTDTQYF,TGTGCCAGCAGTTACTCCCAGGACAGCACAGATACGCAGTATTTT
TRBV9,TRBD2,NA,TRBJ2-5,CASSVASLAGGLGETQYF,TGTGCCAGCAGCGTAGCTTCTCTAGCGGGGGGCCTCGGAGAGACCCAGTACTTC
TRBV7-2,NA,NA,TRBJ2-5,CASSLDVARGWETQYF,TGTGCCAGCAGCTTAGACGTGGCCCGGGGGTGGGAGACCCAGTACTTC
TRBV5-1,NA,NA,TRBJ2-5,CASSNWGGASLETQYF,TGCGCCAGCAGTAATTGGGGGGGCGCTTCGTTGGAGACCCAGTACTTC
TRBV7-9,NA,few,TRBJ1-2,CASSPEAYGYTF,TGTGCCAGCAGCCCTGAGGCCTATGGCTACACCTTC
TRBV6-1,TRBD2,few,TRBJ2-7,CAGSATSGTYEQYF,TGTGCCGGCAGCGCGACTAGCGGGACCTACGAGCAGTACTTC
TRBV27,NA,many,TRBJ1-6,CASTDSPLHF,TGTGCCAGCACGGATTCACCCCTCCACTTT
TRBV7-3,NA,NA,TRBJ2-3,CASSLKGVGGTQYF,TGTGCCAGCAGCTTAAAGGGGGTGGGAGGTACGCAGTATTTT
TRBV4-3,NA,NA,TRBJ1-1,CASSQDPVGFRGTSEAFF,TGCGCCAGCAGCCAAGATCCGGTGGGTTTTAGGGGAACGTCTGAAGCTTTCTTT
TRBV7-2,NA,NA,TRBJ2-3,CASSLGVRPPPESDTQYF,TGTGCCAGCAGCTTGGGGGTGCGGCCTCCCCCGGAATCCGATACGCAGTATTTT
TRBV15,TRBD2,NA,TRBJ2-3,CATSRDTRGGPGDTQYF,TGTGCCACCAGCAGAGATACGCGGGGGGGCCCGGGAGATACGCAGTATTTT
TRBV20-1,NA,few,TRBJ2-1,CSARGSTGYNEQFF,TGCAGTGCTAGAGGGAGCACAGGTTACAATGAGCAGTTCTTC
TRBV7-3,NA,few,TRBJ2-1,CASSPTPLGEQFF,TGTGCCAGCAGCCCAACCCCTCTGGGTGAGCAGTTCTTC
TRBV10-3,NA,few,TRBJ1-1,CAIGGIRDTEAFF,TGTGCCATCGGGGGGATCAGGGACACTGAAGCTTTCTTT
TRBV4-3,NA,few,TRBJ2-3,CASSQDNRIYTDTQYF,TGCGCCAGCAGCCAAGATAACCGGATTTACACAGATACGCAGTATTTT
TRBV10-3,NA,NA,TRBJ2-5,CASSQGRGRMGQETQYF,TGTGCCAGCTCCCAGGGGAGGGGGAGAATGGGACAAGAGACCCAGTACTTC
TRBV10-2,TRBD2,NA,TRBJ2-1,CASSESTSGGAYNEQFF,TGCGCCAGCAGTGAGAGTACTAGCGGGGGGGCTTACAATGAGCAGTTCTTC
TRBV30,NA,NA,TRBJ2-7,CAWSGGPNSYEQYF,TGTGCCTGGAGTGGGGGACCGAACTCCTACGAGCAGTACTTC